The rows below give T cell receptor beta chains drawn from one sample of a study of cytomegalovirus exposure and HLA in healthy donors. The data were produced by immunoSEQ multiplex PCR, yet TCRdb's version contains in-frame clones alone and is incomplete. The data contain 120,000 or so clones, around three quarters of them singletons. The sequenced material came from PBMCs. Source of these receptors: a woman in her 40s in good health and CMV-seropositive. CDR3s include the opening cysteine and the closing phenylalanine or tryptophan. D genes are given only for firm matches. Size tells how often a clone was seen (once, few, many) or the class of an expanded clone, and some rows leave it out.

V gene: TRBV2; D gene: TRBD2; clone size: -; J gene: TRBJ2-1; CDR3 protein: CASSDISGRTWNEQFF; CDR3 DNA: TGTGCCAGCAGTGATATTAGCGGGAGAACTTGGAATGAGCAGTTCTTC
V gene: TRBV9; D gene: -; clone size: -; J gene: TRBJ2-2; CDR3 protein: CASSVDEAGELFF; CDR3 DNA: TGTGCCAGCAGCGTAGACGAGGCCGGGGAGCTGTTTTTT
V gene: TRBV25-1; D gene: -; clone size: -; J gene: TRBJ2-7; CDR3 protein: CASSAQGHDEQYF; CDR3 DNA: TGTGCCAGCAGTGCCCAGGGTCACGACGAGCAGTACTTC
V gene: TRBV30; D gene: TRBD1; clone size: -; J gene: TRBJ1-5; CDR3 protein: CAWSAGTGNQPQHF; CDR3 DNA: TGTGCCTGGAGTGCCGGGACAGGCAATCAGCCCCAGCATTTT
V gene: TRBV6-6; D gene: TRBD2; clone size: -; J gene: TRBJ2-1; CDR3 protein: CASSRAGVNEQFF; CDR3 DNA: TGTGCCAGCAGTAGAGCGGGAGTCAATGAGCAGTTCTTC
V gene: TRBV7-9; D gene: TRBD1; clone size: -; J gene: TRBJ1-6; CDR3 protein: CASSTHRDRGTSPLHF; CDR3 DNA: TGTGCCAGCAGCACTCACCGGGACAGGGGTACTTCACCCCTCCACTTT
V gene: TRBV6-1; D gene: -; clone size: once; J gene: TRBJ1-6; CDR3 protein: CASSERDSTASNSPLHF; CDR3 DNA: TGTGCCAGCAGTGAAAGGGATTCGACAGCGTCTAATTCACCCCTCCACTTT
V gene: TRBV19; D gene: TRBD1; clone size: -; J gene: TRBJ2-2; CDR3 protein: CASMETGDTGELFF; CDR3 DNA: TGTGCCAGTATGGAGACAGGGGATACCGGGGAGCTGTTTTTT
V gene: TRBV5-4; D gene: -; clone size: -; J gene: TRBJ2-2; CDR3 protein: CAMGGANTGELFF; CDR3 DNA: TGTGCCATGGGCGGGGCGAACACCGGGGAGCTGTTTTTT
V gene: TRBV25-1; D gene: TRBD1; clone size: -; J gene: TRBJ2-7; CDR3 protein: CASSSTGDAYEQYF; CDR3 DNA: TGTGCCAGCAGTTCAACAGGGGACGCCTACGAGCAGTACTTC
V gene: TRBV5-4; D gene: -; clone size: once; J gene: TRBJ2-7; CDR3 protein: CASSLGPTSSYEQYF; CDR3 DNA: TGTGCCAGCAGCTTGGGACCGACTAGCTCCTACGAGCAGTACTTC
V gene: TRBV7-9; D gene: TRBD1; clone size: few; J gene: TRBJ1-2; CDR3 protein: CASSLEGAGGGYTF; CDR3 DNA: TGTGCCAGCAGCTTAGAAGGGGCAGGGGGCGGCTACACCTTC
V gene: TRBV28; D gene: -; clone size: few; J gene: TRBJ1-2; CDR3 protein: CASNRSGLGSYGYTF; CDR3 DNA: TGTGCCAGCAATCGGTCAGGGTTGGGATCATATGGCTACACCTTC
V gene: TRBV5-1; D gene: TRBD2; clone size: few; J gene: TRBJ2-5; CDR3 protein: CASSDGTSGLETQYF; CDR3 DNA: TGCGCCAGCAGCGACGGGACTAGCGGGTTAGAGACCCAGTACTTC
V gene: TRBV18; D gene: -; clone size: -; J gene: TRBJ2-5; CDR3 protein: CASSPARQETQYF; CDR3 DNA: TGTGCCAGCTCACCAGCCAGACAAGAGACCCAGTACTTC
V gene: TRBV5-1; D gene: TRBD2; clone size: -; J gene: TRBJ2-3; CDR3 protein: CASSTGTSGTDTQYF; CDR3 DNA: TGCGCCAGCAGCACCGGGACTAGCGGCACAGATACGCAGTATTTT
V gene: TRBV19; D gene: TRBD1; clone size: -; J gene: TRBJ1-5; CDR3 protein: CASSMDRRGTNQPQHF; CDR3 DNA: TGTGCCAGTAGTATGGACAGGCGGGGAACCAATCAGCCCCAGCATTTT
V gene: TRBV5-1; D gene: -; clone size: -; J gene: TRBJ1-1; CDR3 protein: CASSLGRGNTEAFF; CDR3 DNA: TGCGCCAGCAGCTTGGGGCGCGGGAACACTGAAGCTTTCTTT
V gene: TRBV11-2; D gene: -; clone size: few; J gene: TRBJ2-3; CDR3 protein: CASSPLPRGGDTDTQYF; CDR3 DNA: TGTGCCAGCAGCCCATTACCTAGGGGGGGTGACACAGATACGCAGTATTTT
V gene: TRBV9; D gene: TRBD2; clone size: -; J gene: TRBJ2-7; CDR3 protein: CASSPRGGYEQYF; CDR3 DNA: TGTGCCAGCAGCCCCCGGGGGGGATACGAGCAGTACTTC
V gene: TRBV13; D gene: TRBD1; clone size: -; J gene: TRBJ2-1; CDR3 protein: CASNLQGAREQFF; CDR3 DNA: TGTGCCAGCAACCTTCAGGGGGCGCGGGAGCAGTTCTTC
V gene: TRBV19; D gene: TRBD2; clone size: -; J gene: TRBJ2-7; CDR3 protein: CASSADLAGGPYEQYF; CDR3 DNA: TGTGCCAGTAGTGCCGACCTAGCGGGAGGGCCGTACGAGCAGTACTTC
V gene: TRBV5-1; D gene: -; clone size: -; J gene: TRBJ1-1; CDR3 protein: CASSLPKTGSNTEAFF; CDR3 DNA: TGCGCCAGCAGCCTTCCGAAAACAGGGTCCAACACTGAAGCTTTCTTT
V gene: TRBV10-3; D gene: TRBD1; clone size: -; J gene: TRBJ1-2; CDR3 protein: CAISEFLPTGEYYGYTF; CDR3 DNA: TGTGCCATCAGTGAGTTCCTACCGACAGGGGAGTACTATGGCTACACCTTC
V gene: TRBV30; D gene: -; clone size: once; J gene: TRBJ2-3; CDR3 protein: CAWSLWAWGTDTQYF; CDR3 DNA: TGTGCCTGGAGCCTTTGGGCTTGGGGCACAGATACGCAGTATTTT
V gene: TRBV7-7; D gene: -; clone size: -; J gene: TRBJ2-5; CDR3 protein: CASSLGRGQQETQYF; CDR3 DNA: TGTGCTAGCAGCTTAGGGCGGGGGCAACAGGAGACCCAGTACTTC
V gene: TRBV5-1; D gene: -; clone size: -; J gene: TRBJ2-3; CDR3 protein: CASSLVEPTDTQYF; CDR3 DNA: TGCGCCAGCAGCTTGGTCGAGCCCACAGATACGCAGTATTTT
V gene: TRBV9; D gene: TRBD2; clone size: few; J gene: TRBJ2-3; CDR3 protein: CASSVSGGAADTQYF; CDR3 DNA: TGTGCCAGCAGCGTTAGCGGGGGGGCGGCAGATACGCAGTATTTT
V gene: TRBV25-1; D gene: -; clone size: -; J gene: TRBJ1-5; CDR3 protein: CASSEGRGTSWGQPQHF; CDR3 DNA: TGTGCCAGCAGTGAAGGTAGGGGCACATCCTGGGGTCAGCCCCAGCATTTT
V gene: TRBV27; D gene: -; clone size: -; J gene: TRBJ1-5; CDR3 protein: CASSTTRGNQPQHF; CDR3 DNA: TGTGCCAGCAGTACGACCAGGGGCAATCAGCCCCAGCATTTT
V gene: TRBV5-1; D gene: TRBD2; clone size: -; J gene: TRBJ2-1; CDR3 protein: CASSLRLADRLNEQFF; CDR3 DNA: TGCGCCAGCAGCTTGAGGCTAGCGGACCGTCTCAATGAGCAGTTCTTC
V gene: TRBV5-6; D gene: -; clone size: -; J gene: TRBJ1-2; CDR3 protein: CASSSSDYGYTF; CDR3 DNA: TGTGCCAGCAGCAGTAGTGACTATGGCTACACCTTC
V gene: TRBV7-8; D gene: TRBD1; clone size: -; J gene: TRBJ2-7; CDR3 protein: CASRQGQGREKQYF; CDR3 DNA: TGTGCCAGCAGACAGGGACAGGGAAGGGAAAAGCAGTACTTC
V gene: TRBV5-6; D gene: TRBD2; clone size: few; J gene: TRBJ2-1; CDR3 protein: CASSLMGSGGLEQFF; CDR3 DNA: TGTGCCAGCAGCCTTATGGGTAGCGGGGGGCTTGAGCAGTTCTTC
V gene: TRBV7-8; D gene: TRBD1; clone size: -; J gene: TRBJ2-7; CDR3 protein: CASSLGQGPSYEQYF; CDR3 DNA: TGTGCCAGCAGCTTAGGACAGGGGCCTTCCTACGAGCAGTACTTC
V gene: TRBV2; D gene: -; clone size: few; J gene: TRBJ1-2; CDR3 protein: CASSEGGSEGYGYTF; CDR3 DNA: TGTGCCAGCAGTGAAGGGGGGTCGGAGGGCTATGGCTACACCTTC
V gene: TRBV6-1; D gene: TRBD2; clone size: -; J gene: TRBJ2-5; CDR3 protein: CASSEAGAGGETQYF; CDR3 DNA: TGTGCCAGCAGTGAAGCGGGAGCGGGGGGGGAGACCCAGTACTTC
V gene: TRBV5-6; D gene: -; clone size: -; J gene: TRBJ2-4; CDR3 protein: CASSFTGPNIQYF; CDR3 DNA: TGTGCCAGCAGCTTTACAGGGCCAAACATTCAGTACTTC
V gene: TRBV6-5; D gene: TRBD1; clone size: -; J gene: TRBJ2-7; CDR3 protein: CASSYSPGQDSEQYF; CDR3 DNA: TGTGCCAGCAGTTATTCCCCGGGACAGGACTCCGAGCAGTACTTC
V gene: TRBV5-5; D gene: -; clone size: -; J gene: TRBJ2-2; CDR3 protein: CASSSPASTGTGELFF; CDR3 DNA: TGTGCCAGCAGCTCCCCCGCATCGACAGGAACCGGGGAGCTGTTTTTT
V gene: TRBV30; D gene: -; clone size: -; J gene: TRBJ2-3; CDR3 protein: CAYDASNGWDTQYF; CDR3 DNA: TGTGCCTATGACGCGTCCAACGGGTGGGATACGCAGTATTTT
V gene: TRBV4-1; D gene: TRBD2; clone size: -; J gene: TRBJ2-1; CDR3 protein: CASRSSLGLAGGEQFF; CDR3 DNA: TGCGCCAGCAGGTCTAGCCTGGGACTAGCGGGGGGTGAGCAGTTCTTC
V gene: TRBV5-1; D gene: TRBD1; clone size: -; J gene: TRBJ1-2; CDR3 protein: CASSPTGNYGYTF; CDR3 DNA: TGCGCCAGCAGCCCGACAGGGAACTATGGCTACACCTTC
V gene: TRBV9; D gene: TRBD2; clone size: -; J gene: TRBJ2-3; CDR3 protein: CASSSGTLVSDTQYF; CDR3 DNA: TGTGCCAGCAGCAGCGGGACCCTGGTTTCGGATACGCAGTATTTT
V gene: TRBV7-8; D gene: -; clone size: -; J gene: TRBJ2-7; CDR3 protein: CASSTGDYEQYF; CDR3 DNA: TGTGCCAGCAGCACCGGGGATTACGAGCAGTACTTC
V gene: TRBV15; D gene: -; clone size: once; J gene: TRBJ1-4; CDR3 protein: CATSRAGDNEKLFF; CDR3 DNA: TGTGCCACCAGCAGAGCAGGGGATAATGAAAAACTGTTTTTT
V gene: TRBV7-8; D gene: TRBD2; clone size: -; J gene: TRBJ2-1; CDR3 protein: CASSQDKPGRSRVGEGYNEQFF; CDR3 DNA: TGTGCCAGCAGTCAGGATAAGCCGGGTCGGTCCCGGGTCGGGGAGGGCTACAATGAGCAGTTCTTC
V gene: TRBV7-2; D gene: -; clone size: -; J gene: TRBJ1-2; CDR3 protein: CASSFGTGAPLTF; CDR3 DNA: -
V gene: TRBV5-4; D gene: TRBD2; clone size: few; J gene: TRBJ2-5; CDR3 protein: CASTRGLAGAEETQYF; CDR3 DNA: TGTGCCAGCACCCGGGGGTTAGCGGGGGCCGAAGAGACCCAGTACTTC
V gene: TRBV4-1; D gene: -; clone size: -; J gene: TRBJ2-3; CDR3 protein: CASSPHTSPDTQYF; CDR3 DNA: TGCGCCAGCAGCCCTCACACCTCCCCAGATACGCAGTATTTT
V gene: TRBV6-5; D gene: TRBD1; clone size: -; J gene: TRBJ2-7; CDR3 protein: CASSYSSDRGHEQYF; CDR3 DNA: TGTGCCAGCAGTTACTCTTCGGACAGGGGCCACGAGCAGTACTTC
V gene: TRBV13; D gene: -; clone size: once; J gene: TRBJ1-1; CDR3 protein: CASSSRGLAFF; CDR3 DNA: TGTGCCAGCAGCTCCAGAGGGTTAGCTTTCTTT